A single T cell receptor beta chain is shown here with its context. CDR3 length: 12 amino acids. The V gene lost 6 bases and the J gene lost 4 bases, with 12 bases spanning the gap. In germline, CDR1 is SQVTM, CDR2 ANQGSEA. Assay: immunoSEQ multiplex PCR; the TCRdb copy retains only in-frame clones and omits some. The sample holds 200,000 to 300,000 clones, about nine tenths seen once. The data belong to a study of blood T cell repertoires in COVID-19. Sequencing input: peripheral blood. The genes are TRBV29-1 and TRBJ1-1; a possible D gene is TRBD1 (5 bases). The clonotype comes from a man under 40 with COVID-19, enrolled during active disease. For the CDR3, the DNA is TGCAGCGTCAAGGGACTGATCACTGAAGCTTTCTTT. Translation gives CSVKGLITEAFF.